This entry features one T cell receptor (beta chain) sequence. Its antigen remains unknown. CD4+CD25+CD127- Tregs, CD4+CD25- non-Tregs, CD4 and CD8 cells were sorted. The method was immunoSEQ multiplex PCR; TCRdb's version includes in-frame clones alone and lacks a portion of them. The repertoire holds just under 65,000 clones, with nearly 98% as singletons. This CDR3 comprises 9 residues. Germline lookup yields CDR1 LNHDA and CDR2 SQIVND (reference sequence). The V end lost 10 bases, the J end lost 13 bases, and 11 bases lay between the germline ends. The data were obtained in a study of Tregs in tolerant kidney transplant recipients. Study results and caveats: No direct test of biological reproducibility was done here.

J is TRBJ2-1 and V is TRBV19, with D perhaps TRBD2 (6 bases). This sequence was found in a human donor who received a combined kidney and bone marrow transplant. Sample: Tregs from blood, taken before the transplant. The CDR3 DNA reads as TGTGCCACCGGGGACTGCCAGTTCTTC. The encoded protein is CATGDCQFF.